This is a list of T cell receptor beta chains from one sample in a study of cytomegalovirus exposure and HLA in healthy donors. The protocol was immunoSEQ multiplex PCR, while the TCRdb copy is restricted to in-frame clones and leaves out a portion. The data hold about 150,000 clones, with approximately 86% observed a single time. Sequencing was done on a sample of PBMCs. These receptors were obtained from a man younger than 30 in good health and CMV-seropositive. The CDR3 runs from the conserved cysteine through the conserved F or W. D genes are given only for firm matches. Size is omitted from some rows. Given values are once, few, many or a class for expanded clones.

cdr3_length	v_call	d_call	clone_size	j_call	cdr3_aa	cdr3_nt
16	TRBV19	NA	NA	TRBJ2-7	CASSITLFATTDEQYF	TGTGCCAGTAGTATAACCTTGTTCGCGACAACCGACGAGCAGTACTTC
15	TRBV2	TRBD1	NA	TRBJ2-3	CASTPGQGLTDTQYF	TGTGCCAGCACTCCGGGACAGGGTCTCACCGATACGCAGTATTTT
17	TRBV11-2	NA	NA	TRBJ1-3	CASSLKNGATGGNTIYF	TGTGCCAGCAGCTTGAAAAACGGCGCAACGGGGGGAAACACCATATATTTT
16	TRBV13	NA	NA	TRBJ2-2	CASSLRTGANTGELFF	TGTGCCAGCAGCTTAAGGACGGGGGCGAACACCGGGGAGCTGTTTTTT
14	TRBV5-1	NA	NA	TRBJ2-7	CASSITGSSYEQYF	TGCGCCAGCAGCATTACAGGGTCATCCTACGAGCAGTACTTC
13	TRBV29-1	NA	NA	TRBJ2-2	CSVGGSGTGELFF	TGCAGCGTTGGAGGTAGCGGCACCGGGGAGCTGTTTTTT
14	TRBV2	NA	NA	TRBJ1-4	CASGETGYNEKLFF	TGTGCCAGCGGGGAAACGGGGTATAATGAAAAACTGTTTTTT
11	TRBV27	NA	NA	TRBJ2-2	CASSFSGELFF	TGTGCCAGCAGTTTCTCCGGGGAGCTGTTTTTT
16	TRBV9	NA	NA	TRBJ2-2	CASSVEGQPNTGELFF	TGTGCCAGCAGCGTAGAAGGACAGCCGAACACCGGGGAGCTGTTTTTT
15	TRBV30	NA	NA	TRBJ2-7	CAWSVSRIEIYEQYF	TGTGCCTGGAGTGTAAGCAGGATTGAAATCTACGAGCAGTACTTC
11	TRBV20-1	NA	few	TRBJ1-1	CSARVRSEAFF	TGCAGTGCTAGAGTCCGGTCGGAAGCTTTCTTT
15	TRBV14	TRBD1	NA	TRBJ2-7	CASSQAAGGLYEQYF	TGTGCCAGCAGCCAAGCTGCAGGGGGCCTGTACGAGCAGTACTTC
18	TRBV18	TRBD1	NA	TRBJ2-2	CASSPQTGTGGLAGELFF	TGTGCCAGCTCACCCCAAACCGGGACAGGGGGACTAGCCGGGGAGCTGTTTTTT
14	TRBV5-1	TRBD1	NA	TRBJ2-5	CASSPRQGWETQYF	TGCGCCAGCAGCCCTCGACAGGGCTGGGAGACCCAGTACTTC
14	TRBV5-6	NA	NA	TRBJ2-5	CASKVGPDQETQYF	TGTGCCAGCAAGGTGGGGCCGGACCAAGAGACCCAGTACTTC
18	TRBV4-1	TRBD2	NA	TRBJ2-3	CASSQDPAGGPGADTQYF	TGCGCCAGCAGCCAAGATCCAGCGGGGGGGCCTGGCGCAGATACGCAGTATTTT
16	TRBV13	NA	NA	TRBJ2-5	CASSLRLDIKWETQYF	TGTGCCAGCAGCTTAAGGCTGGACATCAAGTGGGAGACCCAGTACTTC
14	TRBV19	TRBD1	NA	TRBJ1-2	CASRRQGLNYGYTF	TGTGCCAGTAGACGACAGGGGCTTAACTATGGCTACACCTTC
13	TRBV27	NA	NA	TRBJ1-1	CASRLPGYTEAFF	TGTGCCAGCAGACTACCAGGGTACACTGAAGCTTTCTTT
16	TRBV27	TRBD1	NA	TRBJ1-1	CASSSRGQGALTEAFF	TGTGCCAGCAGTTCCCGAGGACAGGGGGCGCTCACTGAAGCTTTCTTT
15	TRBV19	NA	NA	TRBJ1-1	CASTAWGDMNTEAFF	TGTGCCAGCACTGCATGGGGAGACATGAACACTGAAGCTTTCTTT
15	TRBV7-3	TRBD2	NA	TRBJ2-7	CASSLKASGRSEQYF	TGTGCCAGCAGCTTAAAGGCCAGCGGGAGATCCGAGCAGTACTTC
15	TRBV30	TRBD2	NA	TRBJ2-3	CAWSLSGRRSDTQYF	TGTGCCTGGAGTCTGAGCGGGAGGAGATCAGATACGCAGTATTTT
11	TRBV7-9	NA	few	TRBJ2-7	CASRLGGEQYF	TGTGCCAGCAGGCTAGGGGGCGAGCAGTACTTC
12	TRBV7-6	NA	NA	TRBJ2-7	CASSTSRHEQYF	TGTGCCAGCAGCACATCGCGGCACGAGCAGTACTTC
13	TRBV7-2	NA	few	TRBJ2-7	CASSPRGLYEQYF	TGTGCCAGCAGCCCTAGAGGTTTGTACGAGCAGTACTTC
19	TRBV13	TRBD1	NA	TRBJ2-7	CASSLVGDRVKLVAYEQYF	TGTGCCAGCAGCTTAGTTGGGGACAGGGTAAAACTAGTTGCCTACGAGCAGTACTTC
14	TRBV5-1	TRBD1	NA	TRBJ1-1	CASSWGQTNTEAFF	TGCGCCAGCAGCTGGGGACAGACGAACACTGAAGCTTTCTTT
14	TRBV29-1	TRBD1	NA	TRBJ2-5	CSVEIQGDQETQYF	TGCAGCGTTGAAATCCAGGGGGACCAAGAGACCCAGTACTTC
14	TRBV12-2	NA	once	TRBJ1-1	CASRSRTGNTEAFF	TGTGCAAGTCGCTCGCGGACAGGGAACACTGAAGCTTTCTTT
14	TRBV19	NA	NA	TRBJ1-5	CASSYRESHQPQHF	TGTGCCAGTAGTTACAGGGAGTCCCATCAGCCCCAGCATTTT
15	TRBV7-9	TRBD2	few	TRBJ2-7	CASSFGGARSDEQYF	TGTGCCAGCAGCTTCGGGGGGGCCAGGAGCGACGAGCAGTACTTC
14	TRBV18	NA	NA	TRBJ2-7	CASSTTRSSYEQYF	TGTGCCAGCTCGACCACGAGGTCCTCCTACGAGCAGTACTTC
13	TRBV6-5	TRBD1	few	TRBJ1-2	CASSRTGDYGYTF	TGTGCCAGCAGTCGGACAGGGGACTATGGCTACACCTTC
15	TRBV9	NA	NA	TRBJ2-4	CASSATGLAKNIQYF	TGTGCCAGCAGCGCCACAGGGTTAGCCAAAAACATTCAGTACTTC
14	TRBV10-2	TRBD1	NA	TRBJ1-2	CASRRTGANYGYTF	TGCGCCAGCAGAAGGACAGGGGCAAACTATGGCTACACCTTC
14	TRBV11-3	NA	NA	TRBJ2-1	CASSLSGRNNEQFF	TGTGCCAGCAGCCTCAGCGGGCGTAACAATGAGCAGTTCTTC
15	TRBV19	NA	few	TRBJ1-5	CASSSLFPIAGPQHF	TGTGCCAGTAGTTCTTTGTTCCCCATTGCAGGGCCCCAGCATTTT
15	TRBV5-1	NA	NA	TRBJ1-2	CASSLTGGLNYGYTF	TGCGCCAGCAGCTTGACTGGGGGCTTGAACTATGGCTACACCTTC
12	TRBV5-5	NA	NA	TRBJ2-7	CASSFRTYEQYF	TGTGCCAGCAGCTTCCGGACATACGAGCAGTACTTC
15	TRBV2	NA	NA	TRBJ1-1	CASRTRGRGNTEAFF	TGTGCCAGCAGAACTAGGGGCAGGGGGAACACTGAAGCTTTCTTT
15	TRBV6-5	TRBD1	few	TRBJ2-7	CASSPPGQASYEQYF	TGTGCCAGCAGCCCACCGGGACAGGCCTCCTACGAGCAGTACTTC
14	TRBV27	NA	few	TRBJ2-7	CASSLAGSVREQYF	TGTGCCAGCAGTTTAGCGGGCTCCGTACGGGAGCAGTACTTC